Here is one T cell receptor beta chain with its context. Its cognate antigen is unknown. V was pared by 4 bases and J by 4 bases, with 7 bases between. Germline CDR1 reads SGDLS; CDR2 reads YYNGEE. The CDR3 runs to 12 residues. This record belongs to a study of cytomegalovirus exposure and HLA in healthy donors. Across the study: HLA-typed donors were the source of around 87 million unique TCRs, which an early data release held.

The PCR had 60 Vbeta and 13 Jbeta primers. Sequencing was performed with immunoSEQ multiplex PCR; in TCRdb, only in-frame clones are kept and a portion is missing. In the table there are about 120,000 clones, over 60% of which are singletons. Study-level findings and limits: Later on, an analysis found that several of the most significant clusters appeared to be linked to common viral pathogens, which included parvovirus B19. Rarity characterized most TCR sequences, yet some public TCRs appeared in many donors. Later on, analysis showed that most CMV-associated TCR beta chains appeared to be HLA-restricted.

The source material was PBMCs. This TCR came from a human donor in good health. The chain carries TRBV9 and TRBJ2-3; D remains ambiguous. CDR3 sequence: CASSQEADTQYF. The CDR3, as DNA: TGTGCCAGCAGCCAAGAGGCAGATACGCAGTATTTT.